This T cell receptor beta chain was found in a study of OX40 agonist ivuxolimab in advanced cancers. Study in general: Patients were treated with intravenous ivuxolimab, dosed at 0.01 to 10 mg/kg and infused every 2 weeks.

Only in-frame clones appear in the TCRdb table, and some are missing; sequencing was by immunoSEQ multiplex PCR. Of about 76,000 clones listed, roughly 91% are singletons. Germline V gene lookup returns CDR1 SGHVS and CDR2 FQNEAQ. Trimming left V 2 bases short and J 5 bases short, with 9 bases between. This CDR3 spans 14 amino acids. Comment on this clone: What it recognizes is unknown.

Study-wide results and limits: CD4+ T cells averaged fewer expanded clones than CD8+ T cells.

The TCR comes from an adult with an advanced solid tumor such as melanoma, head and neck, liver or kidney cancer. The V call is TRBV7-8, the J call TRBJ2-2; no reliable D call. Sequenced material: CD4+ or CD8+ T cells sorted from blood, taken in a trial of the OX40 agonist ivuxolimab. The CDR3 DNA is TGTGCCAGCAGCTTAAACTTGGGAACCGGGGAGCTGTTTTTT. Translation: CASSLNLGTGELFF. The whole variable domain, filled in from reference TRBV7-8 and TRBJ2-2, reads GAGVSQSPRYKVAKRGQDVALRCDPISGHVSLFWYQQALGQGPEFLTYFQNEAQLDKSGLPSDRFFAERPEGSVSTLKIQRTQQEDSAVYLCASSLNLGTGELFFGEGSRLTVL.